The next 32 T cell receptor beta chains were all read from a single sample in a study of cytomegalovirus exposure and HLA in healthy donors. The PCR made use of 60 Vbeta and 13 Jbeta primers. TCRdb's table, derived via immunoSEQ multiplex PCR, lists solely in-frame clones and lacks some. Here the sample spans 100,000 to 150,000 clones, roughly 88% being singletons. Material: PBMCs. Every receptor here comes from a boy younger than 18 in good health and CMV-seronegative.

There are a few counts of this clone. V and J are TRBV6-1 and TRBJ1-1; TRBD1 agrees at 8 bases. This CDR3 comprises 13 residues. V shed 8 bases and J 2 bases; nucleotides not matched to a gene: 4. Per germline, CDR1 MNHNS and CDR2 SASEGT. CDR3: CASSDRVNTEAFF. CDR3 bases: TGTGCCAGCTCGGACAGGGTTAACACTGAAGCTTTCTTT.

This chain links TRBV19 with TRBJ1-2; D is uncertain. The V and J ends lost 1 base and 1 base respectively, with 16 bases between them. The germline V gene has CDR1 LNHDA and CDR2 SQIVND (reference sequence). The CDR3 runs 17 residues. Written as DNA, the CDR3 is TGTGCCAGTAGTATAGTGCCCCAGGTGAGGGATAACTATGGCTACACCTTC. Its protein is CASSIVPQVRDNYGYTF.

This chain links TRBV15 with TRBJ2-2, with D possibly matching TRBD1 (5 bases). The CDR3 totals 15 residues. CDR1 and CDR2 (germline): LNHNV, YYDKDF (reference sequence). V dropped 0 bases and J dropped 7 bases, with 12 bases sitting between them. The CDR3 region has the DNA TGTGCCACCAGCAGAGAGCAGGGTTACATCGGGGAGCTGTTTTTT. Translating gives CATSREQGYIGELFF.

This sequence joins TRBV6-6 and TRBJ1-5; 9 bases are shared with TRBD1. The CDR3 totals 15 residues. Germline CDR1 is MNHNY and CDR2 is SVGAGI (reference sequence). The V gene end was trimmed by 6 bases and the J gene end by 3 bases; junction bases not matched to a gene: 6. Written as DNA, the CDR3 is TGTGCCAGCAGCCAAGGGGACAGGGTCAATCAGCCCCAGCATTTT. Residues: CASSQGDRVNQPQHF.

The rearrangement links TRBV30 to TRBJ1-1, with D perhaps TRBD1 (6 bases). Trimming removed 6 bases at V and 5 bases at J, with 13 bases between. Germline loops: CDR1 GTSNPN, CDR2 SVGIG (reference sequence). The CDR3 is 12 residues long. CDR3 loop: CACLITGTEAFF. As DNA, the CDR3 is TGTGCCTGCCTAATAACAGGGACTGAAGCTTTCTTT.

The V call is TRBV19, the J call TRBJ2-7; TRBD2 aligns across 13 bases. This CDR3 has 16 amino acids. V gave up 4 bases and J gave up 5 bases; unmatched junction bases: 8. Looked up from germline, CDR1 is LNHDA and CDR2 is SQIVND (reference sequence). The DNA for the CDR3 is TGTGCCAGTAGTAGTGGACTAGCGGGAGTTCGGAACGAGCAGTACTTC. It yields the protein CASSSGLAGVRNEQYF.

The chain employs TRBV5-1 and TRBJ2-2; D is possibly TRBD2 (6 bases). The CDR3 has 18 amino acids. V lost 2 bases to trimming and J lost 4 bases, with 21 bases between them. CDR1 and CDR2 (germline): SGHRS, YFSETQ. CDR3 sequence: CASSFFGGVAGPTGELFF. The CDR3 nucleotides are TGCGCCAGCAGCTTTTTCGGGGGAGTCGCGGGACCCACCGGGGAGCTGTTTTTT. Full variable domain (remainder filled in from reference TRBV5-1 and TRBJ2-2): KAGVTQTPRYLIKTRGQQVTLSCSPISGHRSVSWYQQTPGQGLQFLFEYFSETQRNKGNFPGRFSGRQFSNSRSEMNVSTLELGDSALYLCASSFFGGVAGPTGELFFGEGSRLTVL.

The chain recombines TRBV19 with TRBJ1-1; D is undetermined. Trimming took 8 bases from V and 3 from J, leaving 16 bases between them. The CDR3 is 14 amino acids. The germline V gene encodes CDR1 LNHDA and CDR2 SQIVND (reference sequence). The CDR3 sequence: CASRKGGWDTEAFF. CDR3 nucleotides: TGTGCCAGTCGTAAAGGAGGGTGGGACACTGAAGCTTTCTTT.

V usage is TRBV19 and J usage is TRBJ1-5; D is possibly TRBD1 (6 bases). The CDR3 spans 12 residues. V dropped 8 bases and J dropped 6 bases, with 11 bases sitting between them. The germline V gene encodes CDR1 LNHDA and CDR2 SQIVND (reference sequence). The CDR3 coding sequence is TGTGCCAGTGGACAGAGGCGTCAGCCCCAGCATTTT. Translation gives CASGQRRQPQHF.

This clone was observed a single time. The rearrangement joins TRBV27 to TRBJ1-6; possible D gene TRBD1, 5 bases. The germline V gene has CDR1 MNHEY and CDR2 SMNVEV (reference sequence). CDR3 length: 16 amino acids. With 0 bases removed from V and 6 bases from J, the gap between germline ends came to 12 bases. CDR3 DNA sequence: TGTGCCAGCAGTTTATCACGTTCAGGGTTTAATTCACCCCTCCACTTT. Translation gives CASSLSRSGFNSPLHF.

The CDR3 region is CASTISDTQYF. The CDR3 DNA reads TGTGCCAGCACCATTTCAGATACGCAGTATTTT. The gene calls are TRBV7-2 and TRBJ2-3; D ambiguous. The CDR3 totals 11 residues. V was trimmed by 7 bases and J by 4 bases, leaving 6 bases between them. Germline CDR1 reads SGHTA; CDR2 reads FQGNSA.

The chain uses TRBV6-1 and TRBJ1-1; TRBD1 might be the D (5 bases). Trimming pared 1 base from V and 11 bases from J, leaving 11 bases between. Germline CDR1 reads MNHNS; CDR2 reads SASEGT. The length of the CDR3 is 12 residues. CDR3 coding DNA: TGTGCCAGCAGTGAAGGAATCAGGGCGGCTTTCTTT. This gives the protein CASSEGIRAAFF.

CDR3 sequence (DNA): TGTGCCATCAGTGACCTCCCTAGCACAGATACGCAGTATTTT. This sequence encodes CAISDLPSTDTQYF. This rearrangement joins TRBV10-3 to TRBJ2-3, with unresolved D. From germline, CDR1 is ENHRY and CDR2 SYGVKD. Between the trimmed V and J ends, which lost 3 bases and 0 bases, there was a span of 7 bases. The CDR3 runs to 14 residues.

This clone was seen just once. Relative to the germline gene, one junction end is altered; a read error may explain this. The J gene is TRBJ2-2, the V gene TRBV7-9; 8 bases agree with TRBD1. The CDR3 covers 18 residues. Germline V gene sequence: CDR1 SEHNR, CDR2 FQNEAQ (reference sequence). The CDR3 region is CSSSLPWAGGIESGELFF. The CDR3 nucleotides read TGTTCCAGCAGCTTACCGTGGGCAGGGGGCATTGAGTCCGGGGAGCTGTTTTTT.

V usage is TRBV5-1 and J usage is TRBJ2-1; no reliable D call. Germline CDR1 and CDR2: SGHRS and YFSETQ. Deletions cut 4 bases from V and 1 base from J, with 9 bases between. This CDR3 is built from 14 residues. DNA of the CDR3: TGCGCCAGCAGCCAGGATCTTTCCTACAATGAGCAGTTCTTC. Translating gives CASSQDLSYNEQFF.

This rearrangement joins TRBV5-6 to TRBJ1-2, with 7 bases lining up with TRBD1. The CDR3 loop spans 15 amino acids. CDR1 SGHDT and CDR2 YYEEEE come from the germline V gene. The V and J ends lost 2 bases and 6 bases, in that order; junction bases with no gene match: 10. CDR3 DNA sequence: TGTGCCAGCAGCTTCGATCCCGGGACAGAGCATGGCTACACCTTC. Translating it yields CASSFDPGTEHGYTF.

The rearrangement uses TRBV9 and TRBJ2-2, with TRBD1 matching over 8 bases. CDR1 SGDLS and CDR2 YYNGEE come from the germline V gene. V was pared by 3 bases and J by 6 bases, with 10 bases of the junction left unmatched. The CDR3 runs to 16 residues. The CDR3 here is CASSGTQGAGAGELFF. CDR3 DNA: TGTGCCAGCAGCGGAACCCAGGGGGCGGGTGCCGGGGAGCTGTTTTTT.

This rearrangement joins TRBV29-1 to TRBJ2-7; TRBD2 aligns across 10 bases. This CDR3 has 13 amino acids. CDR1 and CDR2 (germline): SQVTM, ANQGSEA. The V segment lost 4 bases and the J segment 1 base; nucleotides outside the gene matches: 1. The CDR3 coding sequence is TGCAGCGTTGGACTAGCGGGTTCCTACGAGCAGTACTTC. Translation gives CSVGLAGSYEQYF.

J is TRBJ2-7 and V is TRBV6-6; 12 bases line up with TRBD2. The CDR3 loop spans 15 amino acids. V dropped 4 bases and J dropped 3; count of bases not matched to a gene: 4. In germline, CDR1 is MNHNY, CDR2 SVGAGI (reference sequence). CDR3 region: CASSSRTSGDYEQYF. The CDR3 nucleotides read TGTGCCAGCAGTTCCCGGACTAGCGGGGACTACGAGCAGTACTTC.

This clone came up once. V and J are TRBV5-4 and TRBJ1-1; 8 nucleotides match TRBD1. CDR1 and CDR2 (germline): SGHNT, YYREEE (reference sequence). Trimming at V came to 0 bases and at J to 1 base, leaving 5 bases not matched to a gene. This CDR3 is built from 16 residues. Here the CDR3 DNA reads TGTGCCAGCAGCTTGGTTCGGGACAGGCCGAACACTGAAGCTTTCTTT. As protein: CASSLVRDRPNTEAFF.

V gene TRBV7-9 combines with J gene TRBJ2-7, with a possible D match to TRBD2 (6 bases). CDR3 length: 12 residues. V was pared by 5 bases and J by 6 bases, with 11 bases between. CDR1 SEHNR and CDR2 FQNEAQ come from the germline V gene (reference sequence). The CDR3 DNA reads as TGTGCCAGCAGCCGGGGACTTTTCGAGCAGTACTTC. Protein sequence: CASSRGLFEQYF.

V usage is TRBV5-1 and J usage is TRBJ2-5, with TRBD1 as a possible D gene (6 bases). The assigned J gene may be wrong: the sequence end matches TRBJ2-7 better. The CDR3 sequence is 14 residues long. CDR1 and CDR2 (germline): SGHRS, YFSETQ. The CDR3 is CASSWDTPSYEQYF. The DNA of the CDR3 is TGCGCCAGCAGCTGGGACACCCCCTCCTACGAGCAGTACTTC.

The rearrangement links TRBV4-1 to TRBJ1-6; TRBD1 agrees at 9 bases. Germline V lookup: CDR1 MGHRA, CDR2 YSYEKL. J lost 9 bases, V lost 1 base, and 7 bases had no gene match. This CDR3 has 16 residues. The CDR3 DNA reads as TGCGCCAGCAGCCAAGTCACAGGGGGCTTCGTTTCACCCCTCCACTTT. Protein: CASSQVTGGFVSPLHF.

This clone came up a few times. The CDR3 reads CASQREPGTDTQYF. CDR3 DNA: TGTGCCAGCCAGCGGGAGCCGGGCACAGATACGCAGTATTTT. The genes are TRBV6-4 and TRBJ2-3; TRBD2 agrees at 8 bases. Per germline, CDR1 MRHNA and CDR2 SNTAGT. CDR3 length equals 14 residues. With V trimmed by 8 bases and J by 1 base, 5 bases remained unmatched.

This chain joins TRBV5-1 and TRBJ2-7, with 11 bases that match TRBD1. V lost 6 bases to trimming and J lost 4 bases; unmatched junction nucleotides: 9. The CDR3 contains 15 residues. The germline V gene encodes CDR1 SGHRS and CDR2 YFSETQ. CDR3 region: CASTPGTGGFYEQYF. The CDR3 coding sequence is TGCGCCAGCACTCCCGGGACAGGGGGTTTTTACGAGCAGTACTTC. Filled out from reference TRBV5-1 and TRBJ2-7, the complete variable domain reads KAGVTQTPRYLIKTRGQQVTLSCSPISGHRSVSWYQQTPGQGLQFLFEYFSETQRNKGNFPGRFSGRQFSNSRSEMNVSTLELGDSALYLCASTPGTGGFYEQYFGPGTRLTVT.

The gene calls are TRBV19 and TRBJ2-1, with D unresolved. The CDR3 sequence is 14 residues long. CDR1 LNHDA and CDR2 SQIVND come from the germline V gene (reference sequence). Trimming removed 10 bases from V and 6 bases from J, with 19 bases in between. The CDR3 nucleotides read TGTGCCACCGCTTTCGGAGCCCTAGGCAATGAGCAGTTCTTC. Amino acids: CATAFGALGNEQFF.

This chain links TRBV9 with TRBJ2-3; maybe TRBD1 (6 bases). The CDR3 runs 15 residues. The germline gives CDR1 SGDLS, CDR2 YYNGEE. V was pared by 3 bases and J by 3 bases, with 14 bases between. The CDR3, as DNA: TGTGCCAGCAGCGAAAGGGGGTTTCGGACAGATACGCAGTATTTT. It yields the protein CASSERGFRTDTQYF.

CDR3 sequence (DNA): TGTGCCAGCAGCGCCCCCGCTGGGGCCAACGTCCTGACTTTC. Protein sequence: CASSAPAGANVLTF. The chain uses TRBV9 and TRBJ2-6; D unresolved. CDR3 length: 14 residues. Germline V CDR1 and CDR2: SGDLS, YYNGEE. The V end lost 3 bases, the J end lost 2 bases, and 6 bases lay between the germline ends.

The chain employs TRBV4-1 and TRBJ1-3; D gene unclear. Germline CDR1 and CDR2: MGHRA and YSYEKL. There are 15 residues in the CDR3. V dropped 0 bases and J dropped 3 bases, with 9 bases sitting between them. CDR3 sequence: CASSQEVTGGNTIYF. DNA for the CDR3: TGCGCCAGCAGCCAAGAGGTTACTGGTGGAAACACCATATATTTT.

The rearrangement joins TRBV9 to TRBJ1-1, with D perhaps matching TRBD1 (5 bases). The germline V and J ends were trimmed by 0 bases and 1 base, with 13 bases remaining between them. Germline V gene lookup returns CDR1 SGDLS and CDR2 YYNGEE. This CDR3 has 16 residues. The CDR3 DNA reads TGTGCCAGCAGCGTAGAACTGGGACTTTCGAACACTGAAGCTTTCTTT. Amino acids: CASSVELGLSNTEAFF. The full variable domain, completed using reference TRBV9 and TRBJ1-1, is DSGVTQTPKHLITATGQRVTLRCSPRSGDLSVYWYQQSLDQGLQFLIQYYNGEERAKGNILERFSAQQFPDLHSELNLSSLELGDSALYFCASSVELGLSNTEAFFGQGTRLTVV.

This chain connects TRBV7-8 to TRBJ2-3; TRBD2 matches at 10 bases. The CDR3 has 16 residues. V dropped 3 bases and J dropped 2; count of bases not matched to a gene: 5. Germline V gene data show CDR1 as SGHVS and CDR2 as FQNEAQ. CDR3 nucleotide sequence: TGTGCCAGCAGCTTCGGACTAGCGGCACCCACAGATACGCAGTATTTT. Amino acids: CASSFGLAAPTDTQYF.

The rearrangement links TRBV5-4 to TRBJ2-3; 9 bases match TRBD2. CDR1 is SGHNT and CDR2 is YYREEE in the germline V gene (reference sequence). V lost 4 bases, J lost 1 base, and 7 bases stayed unmatched. The length of the CDR3 is 16 residues. CDR3 coding DNA: TGTGCCAGCAGCACCCGGACTAGCGTGGGCACAGATACGCAGTATTTT. Protein sequence: CASSTRTSVGTDTQYF.